Below, one T cell receptor (beta chain) is given with its context. Its antigen is not known. The data belong to a study of cytomegalovirus exposure and HLA in healthy donors. The PCR ran on 60 Vbeta and 13 Jbeta primers. Profiled with immunoSEQ multiplex PCR; TCRdb holds only in-frame clones, not every one. The sample records some 110,000 clones, over 70% being singletons. J lost 3 bases, V lost 3 bases, and 2 bases had no gene match. Germline V lookup: CDR1 SGHAT, CDR2 FQNNGV. CDR3 length equals 14 residues. Regarding the study as a whole: In a later analysis, most CMV-associated TCR beta chains appeared HLA-restricted. Analyzed later, association rates of TCRs varied across HLA loci, with DRB1 most and HLA-C fewest. Donors were assumed by presence/absence analyses to have roughly uniform sequencing depth.

Sequencing was carried out using PBMCs. This sequence originates from a woman aged 50 to 60 in good health and CMV-seropositive. This chain connects TRBV11-2 to TRBJ1-3; 7 bases are shared with TRBD1. As DNA, the CDR3 is TGTGCCAGCAGCTTGGGACAGAGTGGAAACACCATATATTTT. Translated, it gives CASSLGQSGNTIYF. The variable domain in full, completed from reference TRBV11-2 and TRBJ1-3, reads EAGVAQSPRYKIIEKRQSVAFWCNPISGHATLYWYQQILGQGPKLLIQFQNNGVVDDSQLPKDRFSAERLKGVDSTLKIQPAKLEDSAVYLCASSLGQSGNTIYFGEGSWLTVV.